Below, 19 T cell receptor beta chains from the same sample are listed, as sequenced in a study of Ad26.COV2.S vaccination and SARS-CoV-2 variants. Regarding treatment: some 19 received Ad26.COV2.S at low or high dose, single or two shots; roughly five received placebo; per-sample allocation not given. On day 63 after the first injection, vaccine and placebo recipients gave samples. This table comes from immunoSEQ multiplex PCR, and its TCRdb copy is limited to in-frame clones, with some not included. The sample carries around 270,000 clones, around nine tenths recorded once. The specimen comprised peripheral blood, sampled in a trial of Ad26.COV2.S vaccine versus placebo. Every receptor here comes from a person between 18 and 60 years old who received the Ad26.COV2.S COVID-19 vaccine or a placebo.

In this sample, this clone turned up once. The V and J genes are TRBV19 and TRBJ2-3; D gene unclear. Trimming stripped 4 bases from V and 6 bases from J, with 8 bases between. Germline V CDR1 and CDR2: LNHDA, SQIVND (reference sequence). The CDR3 is 12 amino acids. Written as DNA, the CDR3 is TGTGCCAGTAGTAAGTTGGGGGATACGCAGTATTTT. This codes for CASSKLGDTQYF.

This sequence joins TRBV11-3 and TRBJ2-7, with TRBD2 identical over 12 bases. The CDR3 consists of 17 residues. V lost 1 base, J lost 3 bases, and 7 bases stayed unmatched. Germline V gives CDR1 SGHNT, CDR2 YENEEA. CDR3 loop: CASSLVGLAGLFYEQYV. In DNA, the CDR3 is TGTGCCAGCAGCTTAGTAGGACTAGCGGGATTATTCTACGAGCAGTACGTC.

J is TRBJ2-5 and V is TRBV11-3, with D perhaps assigned TRBD1 or TRBD2 (5 bases each). CDR1 SGHNT and CDR2 YENEEA come from the germline V gene. The CDR3 is made up of 17 amino acids. The V and J ends lost 10 bases and 10 bases respectively, with 34 bases between them. CDR3 loop: CATPAYPGNHAKRGQYF. The CDR3 DNA follows: TGTGCCACCCCAGCATATCCGGGAAACCACGCGAAAAGGGGCCAGTACTTC.

The V call is TRBV18, the J call TRBJ1-4, with unresolved D. There are 13 residues in the CDR3. The germline gives CDR1 KGHSH, CDR2 LQKENI. V lost 6 bases and J 5 bases, leaving 10 bases between the germline ends. CDR3 in DNA: TGTGCCAGCTCCGCAGGCAGGAATGAAAAACTGTTTTTT. The encoded protein is CASSAGRNEKLFF. The entire variable domain, with the rest obtained from reference TRBV18 and TRBJ1-4, is as follows: NAGVMQNPRHLVRRRGQEARLRCSPMKGHSHVYWYRQLPEEGLKFMVYLQKENIIDESGMPKERFSAEFPKEGPSILRIQQVVRGDSAAYFCASSAGRNEKLFFGSGTQLSVL.

The chain couples TRBV30 to TRBJ2-2; TRBD1 matches 10 bases. V lost 7 bases and J lost 1; bases outside the gene matches: 6. Germline V gene lookup returns CDR1 GTSNPN and CDR2 SVGIG (reference sequence). The CDR3 has 15 residues. CDR3 amino acids: CALSGTGVNTGELFF. In DNA, the CDR3 is TGTGCCTTGTCCGGGACAGGGGTGAACACCGGGGAGCTGTTTTTT. Based on the CDR3 plus reference TRBV30 and TRBJ2-2, the full variable domain is SQTIHQWPATLVQPVGSPLSLECTVEGTSNPNLYWYRQAAGRGLQLLFYSVGIGQISSEVPQNLSASRPQDRQFILSSKKLLLSDSGFYLCALSGTGVNTGELFFGEGSRLTVL.

The chain links TRBV2 to TRBJ1-1, with D uncertain. CDR1 and CDR2 (germline): SNHLY, FYNNEI. This CDR3 has 13 residues. V lost 1 base and J lost 0, with 3 bases in between. The CDR3 region has the DNA TGTGCCAGCAGTGAAGAGTTGAACACTGAAGCTTTCTTT. This gives the protein CASSEELNTEAFF.

This rearrangement joins TRBV18 to TRBJ1-1; the match to TRBD1 covers 9 bases. Looked up from germline, CDR1 is KGHSH and CDR2 is LQKENI. The junction had 9 bases not matched to a gene; V was cut back by 1 base and J by 0 bases. The CDR3 consists of 18 residues. The CDR3 loop reads CASSPRLMGQGMNTEAFF. The CDR3 DNA sequence: TGTGCCAGCTCACCACGTCTTATGGGACAGGGTATGAACACTGAAGCTTTCTTT.

V is TRBV6-9 and J is TRBJ2-3; 8 positions match TRBD2. Germline CDR1 and CDR2: MNHGY and SVAAGI. J lost 0 bases, V lost 4 bases, and 3 bases had no gene match. The length of the CDR3 is 15 residues. For the CDR3, the DNA is TGTGCCAGCAGTTCAGCTAGCGGGAGCACAGATACGCAGTATTTT. Its protein product is CASSSASGSTDTQYF.

On this clone: It may be a read error: a sequence one base away is much more abundant. Other DNA sequences in this sample translate to the same CDR3. The chain links TRBV6-2 or TRBV6-3 to TRBJ2-1; D unresolved. The V end lost 2 bases, the J end lost 0 bases, and 5 bases lay between the germline ends. CDR3 length: 14 amino acids. The germline V gene encodes CDR1 MNHEY and CDR2 SVGEGT. The CDR3 DNA reads TGTGCCAGCAGTTACGGCAGCTCCTACAATGAGCAGTTCTTC. Translation gives CASSYGSSYNEQFF.

CDR3 DNA: TGTGCCAGCAGCGAACAAAAACCGCCCTACGAGCAGTACTTC. This sequence encodes CASSEQKPPYEQYF. The chain links TRBV7-6 to TRBJ2-7, with D hard to call. Germline V gene lookup returns CDR1 SGHVS and CDR2 FNYEAQ. The CDR3 contains 14 residues. The V and J ends lost 5 bases and 2 bases respectively, with 13 bases between them.

The chain links TRBV11-3 to TRBJ1-2; D perhaps matches TRBD1 (5 bases). CDR3 length equals 15 residues. Germline V CDR1 and CDR2: SGHNT, YENEEA. Trimming took 4 bases from V and 7 from J, leaving 19 bases between them. CDR3 coding DNA: TGTGCCAGCAGCTCCCCCGCTAAGGGGATGGGTGGCTACACCTTC. It specifies CASSSPAKGMGGYTF.

In regard to this clone: Other nucleotide sequences from this sample produce the same CDR3. V gene TRBV9 combines with J gene TRBJ2-3; D is uncertain. The CDR3 runs 13 residues. Germline lookup yields CDR1 SGDLS and CDR2 YYNGEE. V lost 3 bases and J lost 3, with 8 bases in between. CDR3 amino acids: CASSAGSTDTQYF. CDR3 bases: TGTGCCAGCAGCGCCGGTTCGACAGATACGCAGTATTTT.

The V call is TRBV7-6, the J call TRBJ2-1; possible D gene TRBD2, 6 bases. Between the trimmed V and J ends, which lost 5 bases and 10 bases, there was a span of 18 bases. Looked up from germline, CDR1 is SGHVS and CDR2 is FNYEAQ. This CDR3 spans 14 amino acids. The CDR3 here is CASSGSGTVKEQFF. As DNA, the CDR3 is TGTGCCAGCAGCGGTTCCGGGACTGTTAAGGAGCAGTTCTTC.

J is TRBJ2-5 and V is TRBV3-1 (or the pseudogene TRBV3-2), with no clear D. V was clipped by 2 bases and J by 10 bases, with 8 bases between them. This CDR3 has 11 residues. In germline, CDR1 is LGHDT, CDR2 YNNKEL (reference sequence). The CDR3: CASSQNRGQYF. The DNA for the CDR3 is TGTGCCAGCAGCCAAAATAGAGGCCAGTACTTC.

This clone occurred many times. This chain uses TRBV19 with TRBJ1-3, with D unresolved. CDR3 size: 14 residues. Germline V gene data show CDR1 as LNHDA and CDR2 as SQIVND (reference sequence). V was trimmed by 3 bases and J by 8 bases, leaving 14 bases between them. The CDR3 DNA reads TGTGCCAGTAGTATTTCGGTGGCTAAGGACACCATATATTTT. This encodes CASSISVAKDTIYF. Full variable domain (rest looked up from reference TRBV19 and TRBJ1-3): DGGITQSPKYLFRKEGQNVTLSCEQNLNHDAMYWYRQDPGQGLRLIYYSQIVNDFQKGDIAEGYSVSREKKESFPLTVTSAQKNPTAFYLCASSISVAKDTIYFGEGSWLTVV.

The rearrangement uses TRBV5-4 and TRBJ1-2; no clear D. With 3 bases removed from V and 2 bases from J, the gap between germline ends came to 14 bases. CDR1 and CDR2 (germline): SGHNT, YYREEE (reference sequence). This CDR3 has 15 residues. CDR3 loop: CASSWTRILNYGYTF. CDR3 nucleotide sequence: TGTGCCAGCAGCTGGACCAGAATTCTAAACTATGGCTACACCTTC.

The chain employs TRBV27 and TRBJ1-5; D is perhaps TRBD1 (6 bases). The CDR3 has 15 residues. V was trimmed by 6 bases and J by 6 bases, leaving 18 bases between them. Germline CDR1 reads MNHEY; CDR2 reads SMNVEV (reference sequence). CDR3 residues: CASSSVEGVGQPQHF. In DNA form, the CDR3 reads TGTGCCAGCAGCTCCGTCGAGGGGGTGGGTCAGCCCCAGCATTTT.

The chain joins TRBV2 to TRBJ2-1; 10 nucleotides match TRBD1. In germline, CDR1 is SNHLY, CDR2 FYNNEI. V lost 9 bases, J lost 4 bases, and 6 bases stayed unmatched. This CDR3 has 14 residues. The chain's CDR3 is CARRDRGHYNEQFF. CDR3 DNA: TGTGCCAGACGGGACAGGGGACATTACAATGAGCAGTTCTTC.

V is TRBV9 and J is TRBJ1-4, with 7 positions matching TRBD1. After removal of 3 bases from V and 4 bases from J, the junction contained 6 bases not matched to a gene. CDR3 length: 15 residues. CDR1 SGDLS and CDR2 YYNGEE come from the germline V gene. CDR3 DNA sequence: TGTGCCAGCAGCGCCGGACAGGCGATTAATGAAAAACTGTTTTTT. Residues: CASSAGQAINEKLFF.